The 30 T cell receptor beta chains below come from one sample, sequenced in a study of T cell responses to AZD1222 COVID-19 vaccine. Sequencing was performed with immunoSEQ multiplex PCR; in TCRdb, only in-frame clones are kept and a portion is missing. The table has around 66,000 clones, roughly 87% seen once. Specimen: peripheral blood, collected on day 0 of AZD1222 vaccination. Source of these receptors: an adult in good health.

V usage is TRBV5-6 and J usage is TRBJ1-2; 8 nucleotides align to TRBD1. The V gene end was trimmed by 0 bases and the J gene end by 3 bases; junction bases not matched to a gene: 4. Germline assignment: CDR1 SGHDT and CDR2 YYEEEE. The CDR3 consists of 15 residues. As DNA, the CDR3 is TGTGCCAGCAGCTTGGTTGCGGGACAGGACTATGGCTACACCTTC. Translating gives CASSLVAGQDYGYTF. The full variable domain, its missing parts supplied by reference TRBV5-6 and TRBJ1-2, is DAGVTQSPTHLIKTRGQQVTLRCSPKSGHDTVSWYQQALGQGPQFIFQYYEEEERQRGNFPDRFSGHQFPNYSSELNVNALLLGDSALYLCASSLVAGQDYGYTFGSGTRLTVV.

This clone appeared once. The rearrangement uses TRBV18 and TRBJ2-7; D call uncertain. V lost 2 bases, J lost 2 bases, and 10 bases lay in between. The CDR3 length is 14 residues. CDR1 is KGHSH, CDR2 LQKENI, per germline. The CDR3 DNA follows: TGTGCCAGCTCACCAGTAATAGGTACCTACGAGCAGTACTTC. Protein sequence: CASSPVIGTYEQYF.

The chain joins TRBV4-1 to TRBJ1-2; possible D gene TRBD1, 5 bases. The germline V gene has CDR1 MGHRA and CDR2 YSYEKL. The CDR3 extends over 16 amino acids. Trimming removed 4 bases from V and 7 bases from J, with 22 bases in between. CDR3 nucleotides: TGCGCCAGCAGCCGGAATATGGGGGTTCCTGTGGCTGGCTACACCTTC. It translates to CASSRNMGVPVAGYTF.

The chain recombines TRBV27 with TRBJ2-5, with TRBD1 identical over 9 bases. After removal of 3 bases from V and 5 bases from J, the junction contained 10 bases not matched to a gene. Germline CDR1 MNHEY, CDR2 SMNVEV (reference sequence). This CDR3 has 16 amino acids. As DNA, the CDR3 is TGTGCCAGCAGTTTCCTATCGGGGACAGGGATGGAGACCCAGTACTTC. Amino acid sequence: CASSFLSGTGMETQYF.

This clone occurred once. This chain uses TRBV12-3 or TRBV12-4 with TRBJ1-3; no clear D. V dropped 1 base and J dropped 7 bases, with 5 bases sitting between them. The CDR3 loop spans 12 amino acids. CDR3 amino acids: CASSLGLNTIYF. CDR3 nucleotides: TGTGCCAGCAGTTTAGGTCTGAACACCATATATTTT.

The chain carries TRBV5-1 and TRBJ2-5, with 8 bases aligning to TRBD1. Per germline, CDR1 SGHRS and CDR2 YFSETQ. V lost 4 bases, J lost 5 bases, and 10 bases stayed unmatched. The CDR3 covers 15 residues. The CDR3 sequence: CASSPGQGVWETQYF. The CDR3 region has the DNA TGCGCCAGCAGCCCCGGACAGGGAGTTTGGGAGACCCAGTACTTC. The entire variable domain, with the rest obtained from reference TRBV5-1 and TRBJ2-5, is as follows: KAGVTQTPRYLIKTRGQQVTLSCSPISGHRSVSWYQQTPGQGLQFLFEYFSETQRNKGNFPGRFSGRQFSNSRSEMNVSTLELGDSALYLCASSPGQGVWETQYFGPGTRLLVL.

The chain carries TRBV7-3 and TRBJ2-1, with 7 bases that match TRBD2. V lost 5 bases to trimming and J lost 2 bases; unmatched junction nucleotides: 6. Germline V gives CDR1 SGHTA, CDR2 FQGTGA. CDR3 length: 15 amino acids. CDR3 DNA sequence: TGTGCCAGCAGCCCCTCTAGCGGAACCTACAATGAGCAGTTCTTC. It yields the protein CASSPSSGTYNEQFF.

This rearrangement joins TRBV3-1 (or the pseudogene TRBV3-2) to TRBJ2-4; D is possibly TRBD2 (7 bases). V lost 6 bases, J lost 3 bases, and 15 bases lay in between. The CDR3 runs 15 residues. CDR1 and CDR2 from the germline V gene are LGHDT and YNNKEL (reference sequence). DNA for the CDR3: TGTGCCAGCAGTCCCGGGGGGCCGGGCAAAAACATTCAGTACTTC. Encoded protein: CASSPGGPGKNIQYF.

J is TRBJ2-7 and V is TRBV18; 8 bases are shared with TRBD2. J gave up 2 bases and V 2 bases, and 5 bases lay outside the gene matches. Looked up from germline, CDR1 is KGHSH and CDR2 is LQKENI. The CDR3 totals 15 residues. CDR3 amino acids: CASSPAGGGTYEQYF. CDR3 DNA: TGTGCCAGCTCACCAGCGGGGGGCGGAACCTACGAGCAGTACTTC.

This clone was counted a few times. The chain joins TRBV6-2 or TRBV6-3 to TRBJ2-5; a weak D match, TRBD1 (6 bases). Trimming stripped 2 bases from V and 4 bases from J, with 14 bases between. The CDR3 extends over 15 amino acids. Germline values: CDR1 MNHEY, CDR2 SVGEGT. This chain's CDR3 is CASSYAQGRRETQYF. Here the CDR3 DNA reads TGTGCCAGCAGTTACGCCCAGGGGCGCAGAGAGACCCAGTACTTC.

The V and J genes are TRBV7-9 and TRBJ2-2, with D perhaps TRBD1 (5 bases). Germline CDR1 SEHNR, CDR2 FQNEAQ (reference sequence). The CDR3 covers 11 residues. Trimming removed 10 bases at V and 8 bases at J, with 11 bases between. In DNA, the CDR3 is TGTGCCATCCTGGGGCGGGGGGAGCTGTTTTTT. Its translation: CAILGRGELFF.

The V call is TRBV29-1, the J call TRBJ2-7; D is perhaps TRBD1 (6 bases). Germline loops: CDR1 SQVTM, CDR2 ANQGSEA. CDR3 length: 11 residues. The germline V and J ends were trimmed by 5 bases and 6 bases, with 11 bases remaining between them. CDR3 in amino acids: CSVLAGAEQYF. CDR3 in DNA: TGCAGCGTTTTAGCAGGGGCCGAGCAGTACTTC.

This sequence joins TRBV5-1 and TRBJ2-5; TRBD1 agrees at 8 bases. V was clipped by 0 bases and J by 5 bases; unmatched bases: 6. Germline CDR1 is SGHRS and CDR2 is YFSETQ. This CDR3 is 15 amino acids long. CDR3 amino acids: CASSLGAGGIETQYF. CDR3 DNA sequence: TGCGCCAGCAGCTTGGGGGCAGGGGGCATTGAGACCCAGTACTTC.

This sequence joins TRBV20-1 and TRBJ1-3; D gene ambiguous. Trimming stripped 6 bases from V and 4 bases from J, with 7 bases between. Per the germline V gene, CDR1 is DFQATT and CDR2 is SNEGSKA (reference sequence). The CDR3 loop spans 11 amino acids. CDR3 in amino acids: CSARKGNTIYF. In nucleotides, the CDR3 is TGCAGTGCCCGGAAGGGAAACACCATATATTTT.

The rearrangement uses TRBV6-1 and TRBJ1-6; no firm D call. Germline V CDR1 and CDR2: MNHNS, SASEGT. Trimming removed 0 bases at V and 7 bases at J, with 7 bases between. The CDR3 spans 14 residues. CDR3 amino acids: CASSEAWKNSPLHF. Written as DNA, the CDR3 is TGTGCCAGCAGTGAAGCGTGGAAGAATTCACCCCTCCACTTT.

The chain joins TRBV5-4 to TRBJ2-4; 7 nucleotides agree with TRBD2. The CDR3 loop spans 16 amino acids. Germline V gives CDR1 SGHNT, CDR2 YYREEE (reference sequence). The ends lost 1 base at V and 0 bases at J; junction bases unmatched: 4. The CDR3 DNA reads TGTGCCAGCAGCTTGAATAGCGGGCAAGCCAAAAACATTCAGTACTTC. Translated: CASSLNSGQAKNIQYF.

The chain carries TRBV24-1 and TRBJ1-2; D is unclear. This CDR3 is 13 amino acids long. Trimming took off 4 bases at V and 5 bases at J, with 10 bases between the two ends. Germline CDR1 reads KGHDR; CDR2 reads SFDVKD. CDR3 in DNA: TGTGCCACCAGTGACCCCGACGGTTATGGCTACACCTTC. Translation: CATSDPDGYGYTF.

V gene TRBV21-1 combines with J gene TRBJ2-1. TRBV21-1 is shown as a pseudogene. This CDR3 contains 18 residues. The CDR3 spells CASSKASGRVNSYNEQFF. The DNA of the CDR3 is TGTGCCAGCAGCAAAGCGAGCGGCAGGGTGAACTCCTACAATGAGCAGTTCTTC.

J is TRBJ1-5 and V is TRBV19; D is uncertain. There are 15 residues in the CDR3. Germline V gene sequence: CDR1 LNHDA, CDR2 SQIVND (reference sequence). Trimming took off 3 bases at V and 2 bases at J, with 11 bases between the two ends. CDR3 nucleotides: TGTGCCAGTAGTATTGGAAAGTATGGCAATCAGCCCCAGCATTTT. Residues: CASSIGKYGNQPQHF. Supplemented by reference TRBV19 and TRBJ1-5, the full variable domain reads DGGITQSPKYLFRKEGQNVTLSCEQNLNHDAMYWYRQDPGQGLRLIYYSQIVNDFQKGDIAEGYSVSREKKESFPLTVTSAQKNPTAFYLCASSIGKYGNQPQHFGDGTRLSIL.

The genes are TRBV6-6 and TRBJ1-4, with TRBD1 identical over 8 bases. The V gene end was trimmed by 7 bases and the J gene end by 6 bases; junction bases not matched to a gene: 1. There are 12 residues in the CDR3. Per germline, CDR1 MNHNY and CDR2 SVGAGI (reference sequence). CDR3 amino acids: CASKTGDEKLFF. The CDR3 nucleotides are TGTGCCAGCAAGACAGGGGATGAAAAACTGTTTTTT.

The chain has TRBV4-1 and TRBJ1-1, with D unresolved. The CDR3 sequence is 15 residues long. The V end was cut by 0 bases, the J end by 2 bases, with 10 bases between. Germline V gene lookup returns CDR1 MGHRA and CDR2 YSYEKL. The DNA of the CDR3 is TGCGCCAGCAGCCAAGACGGTCCCCCTAACACTGAAGCTTTCTTT. Translated, it gives CASSQDGPPNTEAFF.

This clone was seen just once. J is TRBJ2-7 and V is TRBV6-2 or TRBV6-3; D might be TRBD2 (6 bases). Trimming took 2 bases from V and 3 from J, leaving 11 bases between them. This CDR3 comprises 14 residues. From germline, CDR1 is MNHEY and CDR2 SVGEGT. The CDR3 DNA reads TGTGCCAGCAGTTACCCTGGGCGGGACTACGAGCAGTACTTC. Its protein product is CASSYPGRDYEQYF.

This sequence joins TRBV6-2 or TRBV6-3 and TRBJ1-1; D gene ambiguous. Germline V CDR1 and CDR2: MNHEY, SVGEGT. Trimming left V 7 bases short and J 6 bases short, with 18 bases between. This CDR3 region has 14 residues. CDR3 bases: TGTGCCAGCACCCCTTCCACCCAAAGGGCTGAAGCTTTCTTT. Protein: CASTPSTQRAEAFF.

This chain joins TRBV2 and TRBJ2-7; TRBD1 matches at 8 bases. This CDR3 comprises 14 residues. Germline V lookup: CDR1 SNHLY, CDR2 FYNNEI. With 5 bases clipped from V and 5 bases from J, the junction kept 8 bases outside the gene matches. DNA of the CDR3: TGTGCCAGCAGTTCCGGGACAGGACTGCACGAGCAGTACTTC. Residues: CASSSGTGLHEQYF.

V usage is TRBV5-6 and J usage is TRBJ2-1; 14 bases agree with TRBD2. The CDR3 loop spans 15 amino acids. Germline V lookup: CDR1 SGHDT, CDR2 YYEEEE. The V and J ends lost 6 bases and 8 bases, in that order; junction bases with no gene match: 7. The CDR3 nucleotides are TGTGCCAGCACCCAGGGACTAGCGGGAGTATATGAGCAGTTCTTC. Protein product: CASTQGLAGVYEQFF.

The chain is built from TRBV18 and TRBJ1-1; no clear D gene. The CDR3 length is 14 residues. Trimming shortened V by 4 bases and J by 4 bases, and 13 bases separated the two germline ends. Germline assignment: CDR1 KGHSH and CDR2 LQKENI. CDR3 region: CASSLVIWGTEAFF. The CDR3 DNA reads as TGTGCCAGCTCACTTGTCATTTGGGGCACTGAAGCTTTCTTT.

The rearrangement joins TRBV7-8 to TRBJ2-3; no firm D call. CDR3 length: 14 residues. The germline V and J ends were trimmed by 5 bases and 2 bases, with 11 bases remaining between them. Germline-derived CDR1 and CDR2 are SGHVS and FQNEAQ. The CDR3 DNA sequence: TGTGCCAGCAGCCCCCAGACCTCCACAGATACGCAGTATTTT. This gives the protein CASSPQTSTDTQYF.

CDR3 region: CASSRGRRDEQYF. The CDR3, as DNA: TGTGCCAGCAGTAGGGGGCGCAGGGACGAGCAGTACTTC. The V and J genes are TRBV6-5 and TRBJ2-7, with 7 bases lining up with TRBD1. The CDR3 has 13 residues. Germline-derived CDR1 and CDR2 are MNHEY and SVGAGI. The V and J ends lost 5 bases and 5 bases, in that order; junction bases with no gene match: 6.

The chain has TRBV6-6 and TRBJ1-6, with TRBD1 matching over 9 bases. CDR1 and CDR2 (germline): MNHNY, SVGAGI (reference sequence). CDR3 length: 16 residues. J gave up 5 bases and V 5 bases, and 7 bases lay outside the gene matches. In DNA form, the CDR3 reads TGTGCCAGCAGTCCGGGACAGGGAAACGATAATTCACCCCTCCACTTT. Protein sequence: CASSPGQGNDNSPLHF.

This clone has only a few counts. V gene TRBV4-1 combines with J gene TRBJ2-1; possible D gene TRBD2, 5 bases. CDR3 length equals 14 residues. V was cut by 4 bases and J by 11 bases, with 18 bases left in between. CDR1 is MGHRA and CDR2 is YSYEKL in the germline V gene. DNA of the CDR3: TGCGCCAGCAGCCCGCCTTTGGATCGGGAAAAGCAGTTCTTC. Translation gives CASSPPLDREKQFF.